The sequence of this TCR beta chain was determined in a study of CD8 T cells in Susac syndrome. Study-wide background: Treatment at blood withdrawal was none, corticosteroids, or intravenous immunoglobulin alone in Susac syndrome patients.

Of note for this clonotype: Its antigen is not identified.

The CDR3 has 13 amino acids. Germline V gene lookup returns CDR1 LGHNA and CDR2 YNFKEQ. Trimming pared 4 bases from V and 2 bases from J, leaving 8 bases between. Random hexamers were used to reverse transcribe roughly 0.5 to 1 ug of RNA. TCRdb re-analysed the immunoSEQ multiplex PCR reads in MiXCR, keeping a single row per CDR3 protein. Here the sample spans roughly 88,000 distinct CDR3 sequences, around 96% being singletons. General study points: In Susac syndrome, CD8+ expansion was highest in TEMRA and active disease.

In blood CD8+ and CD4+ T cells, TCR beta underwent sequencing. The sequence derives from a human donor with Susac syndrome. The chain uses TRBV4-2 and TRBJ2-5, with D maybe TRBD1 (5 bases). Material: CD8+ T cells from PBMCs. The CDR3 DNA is TGTGCCAGCAGCCCGACAGTACAAGAGACCCAGTACTTC. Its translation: CASSPTVQETQYF.